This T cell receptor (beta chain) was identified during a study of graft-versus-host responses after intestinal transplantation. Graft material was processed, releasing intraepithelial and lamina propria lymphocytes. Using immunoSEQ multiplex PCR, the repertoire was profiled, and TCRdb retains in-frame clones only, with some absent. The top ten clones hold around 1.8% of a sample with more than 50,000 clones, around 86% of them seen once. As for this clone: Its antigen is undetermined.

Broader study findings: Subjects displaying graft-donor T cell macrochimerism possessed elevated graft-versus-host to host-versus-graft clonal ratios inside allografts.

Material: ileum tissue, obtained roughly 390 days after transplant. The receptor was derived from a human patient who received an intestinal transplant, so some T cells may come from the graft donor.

As DNA, the CDR3 is TGTGCCAGCAGCTTACAGGGTTATAATTCACCCCTCCACTTT. Residues: CASSLQGYNSPLHF. The rearrangement links TRBV25-1 to TRBJ1-6; a weak D match, TRBD1 (6 bases). V shed 6 bases and J shed 4 bases, with 10 bases lying between them. The length of the CDR3 is 14 residues. CDR1 and CDR2 (germline): MGHDK, SYGVNS. The variable domain in full, with the rest retrieved from reference TRBV25-1 and TRBJ1-6, is EADIYQTPRYLVIGTGKKITLECSQTMGHDKMYWYQQDPGMELHLIHYSYGVNSTEKGDLSSESTVSRIRTEHFPLTLESARPSHTSQYLCASSLQGYNSPLHFGNGTRLTVT.